In this sample, the clone carrying this TCR beta chain turned up once. Its antigen is not identified. This sample was included in a study of monozygotic twins with cystic fibrosis. The study's findings and limits: J usage was most co-twin-similar in 8 of 16 pairs, V in 13. Nucleotide-identical clonotype sharing was significantly higher within monozygotic CF twin pairs than between unrelated CF individuals. The repertoire was suggested to be naive-dominated, clonality median roughly 0.0089.

Profiling relied on immunoSEQ multiplex PCR, and the TCRdb table lists in-frame clones only, not all of them. Among about 32,000 clones listed, 92% were seen once. The trim removed 6 bases at V and 4 bases at J, leaving 8 bases unmatched. This CDR3 is 15 amino acids long. Germline V gives CDR1 LNHDA, CDR2 SQIVND (reference sequence). Sequencing was performed on blood. The receptor was isolated from a girl aged 2-10 years with cystic fibrosis. The chain carries TRBV19 and TRBJ2-3; TRBD2 agrees at 9 bases. CDR3 sequence reads: CASRTIAGESDTQYF. CDR3 nucleotides: TGTGCCAGTAGGACGATAGCGGGAGAGTCAGATACGCAGTATTTT. Variable domain in full (rest from reference TRBV19 and TRBJ2-3): DGGITQSPKYLFRKEGQNVTLSCEQNLNHDAMYWYRQDPGQGLRLIYYSQIVNDFQKGDIAEGYSVSREKKESFPLTVTSAQKNPTAFYLCASRTIAGESDTQYFGPGTRLTVL.